The rows below give T cell receptor beta chains drawn from one sample of a study of shared T cell receptors in the human thymus. TCRdb keeps only in-frame clones here, not all; method: immunoSEQ multiplex PCR. Of 600,000 to 900,000 clones in the sample, 80% to 90% were seen once. These same records also appear under a second study, on human thymus T cells.

Material for sequencing was thymocytes. Source of these receptors: a girl under three years old with a congenital heart defect. The CDR3 runs from the conserved cysteine through the conserved F or W.

TRBV5-6	TRBJ1-2	CASSLSGTGGSYGYTF
TRBV2	TRBJ1-6	CASGNPTGVRDSPLHF
TRBV4-1	TRBJ2-3	CASSPGASGGLTDTQYF
TRBV11-2	TRBJ2-5	CASSLAGGHQVWETQYF
TRBV9	TRBJ1-2	CASSLRDRKPYGYTF
TRBV29-1	TRBJ1-2	CSALDRDYGYTF
TRBV28	TRBJ2-1	CASSRGTSAYNEQFF
TRBV7-9	TRBJ1-1	CASSFTTGQATEAFF
TRBV2	TRBJ2-4	CASSSTGKNIQYF
TRBV9	TRBJ1-6	CASSPRDTGSSPLHF
TRBV27	TRBJ2-5	CASSPRGWGWETQYF
TRBV4-1	TRBJ2-6	CASSQATRGAFAGANVLTF
TRBV7-4	TRBJ1-1	CASSPQGSEAFF
TRBV5-4	TRBJ1-2	CASSLRGQGYYGYTF
TRBV19	TRBJ1-4	CASSPDDPAREKLFF
TRBV7-4	TRBJ1-2	CASSLKTPGAYTF
TRBV11-1	TRBJ2-7	CASSRTSGGHSYEQYF
TRBV15	TRBJ1-1	CATSRQRATNTEAFF
TRBV14	TRBJ2-5	CASSQDDEGLETQYF
TRBV6-5	TRBJ1-6	CASSYRGNQSPLHF
TRBV5-6	TRBJ2-3	CASSRTDTQYF
TRBV5-1	TRBJ1-6	CASSLTGRSSPLHF
TRBV7-2	TRBJ2-5	CASSSQTSGGYQETQYF
TRBV6-5	TRBJ1-1	CATKKDRGNTEAFF
TRBV5-6	TRBJ1-2	CASSLARGDGWSLYGYTF
TRBV6-1	TRBJ2-1	CASSEWTPAYNEQFF
TRBV27	TRBJ2-1	CASSLSVDNYNEQFF
TRBV6-1	TRBJ2-1	CASSERAGQEVPSSYNEQFF
TRBV11-2	TRBJ1-4	CASSPWTGRTEKLFF